This TCR beta chain was identified during a study of pediatric ulcerative colitis. Concerning this clone itself: Antigen: not known.

TCRdb's table, derived via immunoSEQ multiplex PCR, lists solely in-frame clones and lacks some. Among about 36,000 clones listed, about three quarters were seen once. Points from the study as a whole: Clonal expansions reduced rectal repertoire diversity in acute severe colitis. No controls had the two rectal clonotypes shared by ulcerative colitis patients.

One to two pinch biopsies were taken from the rectum during colonoscopy. Ulcerative colitis patients received no immunosuppressive medication before the diagnostic colonoscopy. The receptor's source is a boy between 10 and 17 years old with moderate ulcerative colitis. Sample: gut tissue.

The CDR3 region is CASSLTSGKWETQYF. The CDR3 DNA is TGTGCCAGCAGCTTGACTAGCGGGAAATGGGAGACCCAGTACTTC. The J gene is TRBJ2-5, the V gene TRBV11-2; 11 nucleotides line up with TRBD2. The CDR3 is 15 residues long. The junction had 5 bases not matched to a gene; V was cut back by 3 bases and J by 5 bases. Germline CDR1 and CDR2: SGHAT and FQNNGV.